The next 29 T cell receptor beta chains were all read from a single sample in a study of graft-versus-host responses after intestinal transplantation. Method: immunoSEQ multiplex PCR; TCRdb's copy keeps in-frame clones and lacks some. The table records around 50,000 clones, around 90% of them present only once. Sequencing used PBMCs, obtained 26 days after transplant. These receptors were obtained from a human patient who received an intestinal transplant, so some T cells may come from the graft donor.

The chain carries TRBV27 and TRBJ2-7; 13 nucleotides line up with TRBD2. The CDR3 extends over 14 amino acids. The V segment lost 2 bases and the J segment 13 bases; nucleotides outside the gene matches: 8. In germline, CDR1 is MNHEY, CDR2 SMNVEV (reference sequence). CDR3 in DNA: TGTGCCAGCAGTTTAGGGACTAGCGGGACCCGAATCTACTTC. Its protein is CASSLGTSGTRIYF.

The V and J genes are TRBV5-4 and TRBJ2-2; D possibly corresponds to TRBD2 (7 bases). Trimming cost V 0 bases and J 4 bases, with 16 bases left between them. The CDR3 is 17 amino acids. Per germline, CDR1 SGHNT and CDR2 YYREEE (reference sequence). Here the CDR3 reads CASSLDGGGRGTGELFF. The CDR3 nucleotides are TGTGCCAGCAGCTTGGATGGGGGGGGGCGTGGCACCGGGGAGCTGTTTTTT.

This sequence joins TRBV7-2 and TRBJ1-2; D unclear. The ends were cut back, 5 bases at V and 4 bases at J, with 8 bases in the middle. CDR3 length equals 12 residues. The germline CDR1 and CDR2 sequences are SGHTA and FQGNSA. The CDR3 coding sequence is TGTGCCAGCAGCCCAGAATCCTATGGCTACACCTTC. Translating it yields CASSPESYGYTF.

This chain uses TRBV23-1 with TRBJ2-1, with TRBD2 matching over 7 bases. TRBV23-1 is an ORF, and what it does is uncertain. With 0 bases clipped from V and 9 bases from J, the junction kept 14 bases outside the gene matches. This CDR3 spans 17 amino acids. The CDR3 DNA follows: TGCGCCAGCAGTCAATCCGGGACTACCAGCGAGGGTGGTGAGCAGTTCTTC. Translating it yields CASSQSGTTSEGGEQFF.

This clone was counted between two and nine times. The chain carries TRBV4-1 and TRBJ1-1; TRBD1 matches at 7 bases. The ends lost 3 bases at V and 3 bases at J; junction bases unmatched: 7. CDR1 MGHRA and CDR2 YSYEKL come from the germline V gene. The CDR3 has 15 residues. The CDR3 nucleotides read TGCGCCAGCAGCCACGCACAGGGGCCCGACACTGAAGCTTTCTTT. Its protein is CASSHAQGPDTEAFF.

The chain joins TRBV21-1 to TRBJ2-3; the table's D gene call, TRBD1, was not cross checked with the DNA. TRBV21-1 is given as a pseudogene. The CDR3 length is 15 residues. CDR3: CASSKDHISTDTQYF. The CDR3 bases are TGTGCCAGCAGCAAAGACCACATTAGCACAGATACGCAGTATTTT.

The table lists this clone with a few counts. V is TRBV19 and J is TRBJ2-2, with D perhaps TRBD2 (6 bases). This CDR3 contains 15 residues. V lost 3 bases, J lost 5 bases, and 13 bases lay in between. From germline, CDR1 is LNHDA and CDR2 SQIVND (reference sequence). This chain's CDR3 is CASSMGGEGTGELFF. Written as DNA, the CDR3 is TGTGCCAGTAGTATGGGGGGAGAGGGAACCGGGGAGCTGTTTTTT.

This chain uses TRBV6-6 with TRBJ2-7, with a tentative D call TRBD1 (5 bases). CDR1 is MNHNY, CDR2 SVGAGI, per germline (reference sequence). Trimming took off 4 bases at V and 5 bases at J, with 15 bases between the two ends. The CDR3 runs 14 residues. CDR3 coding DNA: TGTGCCAGCAGTTCGACAGTCTCCTTCGACGAGCAGTACGTC. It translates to CASSSTVSFDEQYV.

The CDR3 nucleotides are TGTGCCAGCAGCTTAGACGGTGAAGCTTTCTTT. Its translation is CASSLDGEAFF. The V gene is TRBV11-2, the J gene TRBJ1-1; D unclear. With 0 bases removed from V and 7 bases from J, the gap between germline ends came to 3 bases. This CDR3 region has 11 residues. The V gene's germline CDR1 is SGHAT and CDR2 FQNNGV.

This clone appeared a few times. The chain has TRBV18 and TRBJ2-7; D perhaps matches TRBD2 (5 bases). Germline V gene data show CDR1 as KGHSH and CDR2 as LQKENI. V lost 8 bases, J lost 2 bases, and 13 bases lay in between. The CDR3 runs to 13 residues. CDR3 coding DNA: TGTGCCAGCCCCCCGAGGGCAGCCTACGAGCAGTACTTC. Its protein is CASPPRAAYEQYF.

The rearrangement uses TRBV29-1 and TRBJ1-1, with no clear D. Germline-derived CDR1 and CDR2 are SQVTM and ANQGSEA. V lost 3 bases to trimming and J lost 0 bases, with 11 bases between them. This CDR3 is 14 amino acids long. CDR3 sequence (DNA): TGCAGCGTTGACCCGGGGATTCTGAACACTGAAGCTTTCTTT. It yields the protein CSVDPGILNTEAFF.

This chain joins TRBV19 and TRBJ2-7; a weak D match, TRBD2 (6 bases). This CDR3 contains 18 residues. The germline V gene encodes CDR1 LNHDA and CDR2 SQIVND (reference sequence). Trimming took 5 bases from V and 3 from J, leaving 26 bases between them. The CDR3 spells CASSVASALPPSNYEQYF. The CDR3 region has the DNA TGTGCCAGTAGTGTCGCTAGCGCCCTGCCCCCGTCAAACTACGAGCAGTACTTC.

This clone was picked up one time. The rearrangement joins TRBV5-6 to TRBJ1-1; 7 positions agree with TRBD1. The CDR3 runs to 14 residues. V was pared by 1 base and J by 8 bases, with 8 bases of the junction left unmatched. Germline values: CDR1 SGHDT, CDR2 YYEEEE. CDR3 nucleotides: TGTGCCAGCAGCTTGTGGTCAGGGGGAATAGAAGCTTTCTTT. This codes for CASSLWSGGIEAFF.

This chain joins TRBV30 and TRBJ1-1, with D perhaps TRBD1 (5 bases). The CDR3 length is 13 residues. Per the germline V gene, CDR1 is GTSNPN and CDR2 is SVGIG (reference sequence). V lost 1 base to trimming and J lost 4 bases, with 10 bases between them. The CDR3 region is CAWSGGQGTEAFF. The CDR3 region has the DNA TGTGCCTGGAGTGGGGGTCAGGGCACTGAAGCTTTCTTT. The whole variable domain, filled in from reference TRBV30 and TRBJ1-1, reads SQTIHQWPATLVQPVGSPLSLECTVEGTSNPNLYWYRQAAGRGLQLLFYSVGIGQISSEVPQNLSASRPQDRQFILSSKKLLLSDSGFYLCAWSGGQGTEAFFGQGTRLTVV.

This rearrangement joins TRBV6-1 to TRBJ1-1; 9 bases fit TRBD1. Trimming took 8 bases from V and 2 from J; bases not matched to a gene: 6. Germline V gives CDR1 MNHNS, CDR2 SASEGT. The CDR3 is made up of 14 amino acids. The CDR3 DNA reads TGTGCCAGCGGGACAGGGCGGTACAACACTGAAGCTTTCTTT. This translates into CASGTGRYNTEAFF.

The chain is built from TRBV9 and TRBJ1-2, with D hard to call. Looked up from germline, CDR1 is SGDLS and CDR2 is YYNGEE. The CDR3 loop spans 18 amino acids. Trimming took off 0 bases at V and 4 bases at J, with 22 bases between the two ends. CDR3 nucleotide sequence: TGTGCCAGCAGCGTAGAAGAGGAACAAGACTCCTTCATCTATGGCTACACCTTC. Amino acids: CASSVEEEQDSFIYGYTF.

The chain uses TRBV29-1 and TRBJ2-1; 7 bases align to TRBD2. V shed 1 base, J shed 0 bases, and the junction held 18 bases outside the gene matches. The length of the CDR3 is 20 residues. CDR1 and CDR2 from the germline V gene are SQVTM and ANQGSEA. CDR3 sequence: CSVEGKTGGIIPSSYNEQFF. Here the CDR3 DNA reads TGCAGCGTTGAAGGTAAGACGGGAGGAATCATACCCAGCTCCTACAATGAGCAGTTCTTC.

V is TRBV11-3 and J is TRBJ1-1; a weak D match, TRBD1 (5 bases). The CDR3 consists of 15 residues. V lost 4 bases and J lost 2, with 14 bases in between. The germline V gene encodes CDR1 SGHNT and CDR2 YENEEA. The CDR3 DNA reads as TGTGCCAGCAGCTCACCCGACAGCCCTAACACTGAAGCTTTCTTT. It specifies CASSSPDSPNTEAFF.

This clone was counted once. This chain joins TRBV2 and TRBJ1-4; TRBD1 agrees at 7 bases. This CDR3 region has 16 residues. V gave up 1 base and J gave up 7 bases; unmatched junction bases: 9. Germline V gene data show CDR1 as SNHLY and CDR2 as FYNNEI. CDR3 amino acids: CASSEGLGQASEKLFF. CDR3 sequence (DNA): TGTGCCAGCAGTGAAGGCCTCGGACAGGCTTCTGAAAAACTGTTTTTT. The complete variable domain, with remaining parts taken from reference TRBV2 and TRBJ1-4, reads EPEVTQTPSHQVTQMGQEVILRCVPISNHLYFYWYRQILGQKVEFLVSFYNNEISEKSEIFDDQFSVERPDGSNFTLKIRSTKLEDSAMYFCASSEGLGQASEKLFFGSGTQLSVL.

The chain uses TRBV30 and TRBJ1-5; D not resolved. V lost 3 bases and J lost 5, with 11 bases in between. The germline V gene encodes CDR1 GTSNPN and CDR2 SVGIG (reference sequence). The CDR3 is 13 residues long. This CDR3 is CAWRQAQDQPQHF. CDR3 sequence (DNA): TGTGCCTGGAGGCAGGCCCAAGATCAGCCCCAGCATTTT.

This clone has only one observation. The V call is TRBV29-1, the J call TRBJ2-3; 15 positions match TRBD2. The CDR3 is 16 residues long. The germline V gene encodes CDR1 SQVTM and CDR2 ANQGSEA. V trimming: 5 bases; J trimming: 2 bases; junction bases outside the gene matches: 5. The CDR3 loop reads CSVRTSGGGYTDTQYF. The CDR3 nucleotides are TGCAGCGTTCGGACTAGCGGGGGGGGATACACAGATACGCAGTATTTT.

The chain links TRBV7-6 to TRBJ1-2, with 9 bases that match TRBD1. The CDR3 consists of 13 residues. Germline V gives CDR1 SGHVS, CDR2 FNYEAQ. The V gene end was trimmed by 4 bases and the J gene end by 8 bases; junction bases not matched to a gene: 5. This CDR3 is CASSSQGAGGYTF. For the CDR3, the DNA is TGTGCCAGCAGCTCACAGGGGGCGGGAGGCTACACCTTC. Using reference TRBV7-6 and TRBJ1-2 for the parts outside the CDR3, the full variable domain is GAGVSQSPRYKVTKRGQDVALRCDPISGHVSLYWYRQALGQGPEFLTYFNYEAQQDKSGLPNDRFSAERPEGSISTLTIQRTEQRDSAMYRCASSSQGAGGYTFGSGTRLTVV.

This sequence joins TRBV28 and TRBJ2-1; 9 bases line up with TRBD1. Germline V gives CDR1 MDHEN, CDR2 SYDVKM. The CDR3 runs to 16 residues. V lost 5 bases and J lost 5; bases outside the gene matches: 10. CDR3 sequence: CASSPLSGQGNNEQFF. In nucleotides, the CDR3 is TGTGCCAGCAGTCCTTTGAGTGGACAGGGGAACAATGAGCAGTTCTTC.

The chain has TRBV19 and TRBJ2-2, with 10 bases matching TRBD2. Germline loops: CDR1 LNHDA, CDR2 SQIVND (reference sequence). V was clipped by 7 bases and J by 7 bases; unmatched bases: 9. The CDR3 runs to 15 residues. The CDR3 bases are TGTGCCAGTAACCCGGGACTAGCGTTCAGCGGGGAGCTGTTTTTT. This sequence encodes CASNPGLAFSGELFF.

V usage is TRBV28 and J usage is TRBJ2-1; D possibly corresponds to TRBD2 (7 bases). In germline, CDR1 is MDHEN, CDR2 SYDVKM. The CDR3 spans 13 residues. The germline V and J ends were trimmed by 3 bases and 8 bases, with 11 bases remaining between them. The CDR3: CASSFAGAYEQFF. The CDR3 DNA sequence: TGTGCCAGCAGTTTCGCGGGGGCATATGAGCAGTTCTTC.

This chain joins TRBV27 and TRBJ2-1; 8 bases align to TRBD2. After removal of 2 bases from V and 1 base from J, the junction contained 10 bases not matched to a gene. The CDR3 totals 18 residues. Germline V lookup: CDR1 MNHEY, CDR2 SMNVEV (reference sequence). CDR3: CASSLAGGLALSYNEQFF. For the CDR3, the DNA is TGTGCCAGCAGTTTAGCGGGAGGACTAGCACTTTCCTACAATGAGCAGTTCTTC.

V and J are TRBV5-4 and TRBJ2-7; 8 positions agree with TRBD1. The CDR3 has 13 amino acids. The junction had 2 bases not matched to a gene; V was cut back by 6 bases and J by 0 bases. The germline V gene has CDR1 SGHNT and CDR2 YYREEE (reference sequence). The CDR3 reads CASKDRASYEQYV. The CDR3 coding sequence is TGTGCCAGCAAGGACAGGGCCTCCTACGAGCAGTACGTC.

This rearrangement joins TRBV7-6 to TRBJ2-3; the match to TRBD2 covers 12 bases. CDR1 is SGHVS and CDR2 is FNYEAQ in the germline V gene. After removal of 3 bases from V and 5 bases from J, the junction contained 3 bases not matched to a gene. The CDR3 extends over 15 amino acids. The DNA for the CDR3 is TGTGCCAGCAGCTTGACTAGCGGGAGAGGAGATACGCAGTATTTT. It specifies CASSLTSGRGDTQYF.

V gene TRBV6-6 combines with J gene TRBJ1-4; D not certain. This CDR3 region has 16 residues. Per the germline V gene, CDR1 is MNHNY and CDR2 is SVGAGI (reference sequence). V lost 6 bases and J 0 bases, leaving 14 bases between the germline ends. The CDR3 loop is CASSTRQGATNEKLFF. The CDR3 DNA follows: TGTGCCAGCAGCACCCGACAAGGTGCAACTAATGAAAAACTGTTTTTT.